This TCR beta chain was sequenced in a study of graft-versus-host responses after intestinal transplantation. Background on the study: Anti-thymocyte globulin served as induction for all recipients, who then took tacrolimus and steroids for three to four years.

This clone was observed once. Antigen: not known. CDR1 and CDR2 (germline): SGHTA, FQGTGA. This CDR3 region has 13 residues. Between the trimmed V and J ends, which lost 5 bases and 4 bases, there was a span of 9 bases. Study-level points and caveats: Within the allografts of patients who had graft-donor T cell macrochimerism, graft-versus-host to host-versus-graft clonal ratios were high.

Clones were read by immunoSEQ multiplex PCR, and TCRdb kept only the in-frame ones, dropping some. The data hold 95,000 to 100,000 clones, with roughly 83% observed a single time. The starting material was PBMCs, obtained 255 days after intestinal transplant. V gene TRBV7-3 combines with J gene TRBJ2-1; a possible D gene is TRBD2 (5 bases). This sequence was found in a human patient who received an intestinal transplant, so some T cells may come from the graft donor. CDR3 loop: CASSPTRYNEQFF. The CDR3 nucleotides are TGTGCCAGCAGCCCAACTAGATACAATGAGCAGTTCTTC.